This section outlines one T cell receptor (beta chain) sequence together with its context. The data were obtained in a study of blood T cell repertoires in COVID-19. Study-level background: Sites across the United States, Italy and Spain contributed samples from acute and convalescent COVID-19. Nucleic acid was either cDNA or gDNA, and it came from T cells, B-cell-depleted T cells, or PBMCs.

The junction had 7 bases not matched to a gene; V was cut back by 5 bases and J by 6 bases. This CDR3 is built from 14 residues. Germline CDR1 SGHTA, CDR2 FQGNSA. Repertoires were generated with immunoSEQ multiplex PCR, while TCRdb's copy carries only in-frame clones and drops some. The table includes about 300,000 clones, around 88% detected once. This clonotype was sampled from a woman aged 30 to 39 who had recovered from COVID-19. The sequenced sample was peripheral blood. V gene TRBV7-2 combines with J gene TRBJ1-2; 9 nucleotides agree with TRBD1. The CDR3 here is CASSPLGQGHGYTF. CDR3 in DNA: TGTGCCAGCAGCCCTCTGGGACAGGGCCATGGCTACACCTTC.